These 10 T cell receptor beta chains were sequenced from one sample in a study of CD8 T cells in ankylosing spondylitis (dated by TCRdb to about 2017). The library was generated by 5' RACE. The sequencer was an Illumina HiSeq 2500. The public reads were quality trimmed at Q25 with fastp and then assembled into clones with MiXCR by TCRdb, keeping productive beta chains. Every distinct CDR3 protein forms one entry, paired with its most common genes and DNA. For this sample the table gives roughly 180,000 distinct CDR3 sequences, of which 9.5% to 10% were detected only once. Of the sample, around 16% is held by the ten largest clones. The sample was blood, either unsorted or a sorted T cell fraction (not recorded which). These receptors originate from a female donor with ankylosing spondylitis or in good health (not recorded which).

In DNA form, the CDR3 reads TGTGCCAGCCCGGTTAAGAATACCGGGGAGCTGTTTTTT. Translated, it gives CASPVKNTGELFF. The chain joins TRBV7-9 to TRBJ2-2, with D hard to call. The germline V gene encodes CDR1 SEHNR and CDR2 FQNEAQ (reference sequence). The germline V and J ends were trimmed by 8 bases and 5 bases, with 12 bases remaining between them. This CDR3 contains 13 residues.

This clonotype was seen a few times. This chain joins TRBV6-5 and TRBJ2-3, with 9 nucleotides matching TRBD2. The CDR3 runs 15 residues. Trimming at V came to 0 bases and at J to 2 bases, leaving 0 bases not matched to a gene. Germline loops: CDR1 MNHEY, CDR2 SVGAGI. The CDR3 spells CASSYSGLATDTQYF. CDR3 coding DNA: TGTGCCAGCAGTTACTCGGGACTAGCCACAGATACGCAGTATTTT.

There are a few counts of this clonotype. The genes are TRBV5-1 and TRBJ2-3, with D possibly TRBD2 on 6 matching bases. Per germline, CDR1 SGHRS and CDR2 YFSETQ. The CDR3 has 15 amino acids. Trimming pared 3 bases from V and 2 bases from J, leaving 13 bases between. The CDR3 here is CASSWGLTITDTQYF. CDR3 bases: TGCGCCAGCAGCTGGGGACTTACAATCACAGATACGCAGTATTTT.

This clonotype was found many times. V and J are TRBV12-3 or TRBV12-4 and TRBJ2-7; no clear D gene. Trimming removed 3 bases from V and 5 bases from J, with 5 bases in between. This CDR3 contains 11 residues. CDR3 DNA: TGTGCCAGCAGTTTGTCGGACGAGCAGTACTTC. The encoded protein is CASSLSDEQYF.

This clonotype was observed a few times. The CDR3 protein is CASSQGGLAGQAGELFF. CDR3 bases: TGTGCCAGCAGCCAAGGGGGACTAGCGGGACAGGCCGGGGAGCTGTTTTTT. This chain joins TRBV4-2 and TRBJ2-2, with 13 bases identical to TRBD2. V gave up 1 base and J gave up 6 bases; unmatched junction bases: 5. Germline loops: CDR1 LGHNA, CDR2 YNFKEQ. This CDR3 contains 17 residues.

The sample holds many counts of this clonotype. The genes are TRBV7-2 and TRBJ2-3, with TRBD2 as a possible D gene (8 bases). V dropped 5 bases and J dropped 5 bases, with 20 bases sitting between them. This CDR3 comprises 16 residues. Germline loops: CDR1 SGHTA, CDR2 FQGNSA. CDR3 protein: CASSPRGDSGGDTQYF. As DNA, the CDR3 is TGTGCCAGCAGCCCTCGAGGGGACAGCGGGGGAGATACGCAGTATTTT.

This clonotype was counted ten times or more. This sequence joins TRBV29-1 and TRBJ2-7, with 9 bases fitting TRBD2. Germline CDR1 SQVTM, CDR2 ANQGSEA. V shed 1 base, J shed 5 bases, and the junction held 6 bases outside the gene matches. The CDR3 totals 14 residues. In nucleotides, the CDR3 is TGCAGCGTTGAAGGATTAGCGGGAGCGAACGAGCAGTACTTC. Translating it yields CSVEGLAGANEQYF.

The chain has TRBV4-3 and TRBJ2-7; TRBD1 matches at 8 bases. The V segment lost 0 bases and the J segment 4 bases; nucleotides outside the gene matches: 8. The germline V gene has CDR1 LGHNA and CDR2 YSLEER. The CDR3 covers 16 residues. CDR3 amino acids: CASSQEIDRGSYEQYF. CDR3 nucleotides: TGCGCCAGCAGCCAAGAGATCGACAGGGGATCATACGAGCAGTACTTC.

This clonotype was observed a few times. The genes are TRBV9 and TRBJ2-1; no firm D call. V lost 7 bases and J lost 5, with 13 bases in between. Germline V gene lookup returns CDR1 SGDLS and CDR2 YYNGEE. This CDR3 has 13 amino acids. The CDR3 here is CASLTHGNNEQFF. In nucleotides, the CDR3 is TGTGCCAGCCTAACCCACGGTAACAATGAGCAGTTCTTC.

As DNA, the CDR3 is TGCGCCAGCAGCCAAGATGGGGAGGGGACTACCTACGAGCAGTACTTC. Encoded protein: CASSQDGEGTTYEQYF. The rearrangement uses TRBV4-3 and TRBJ2-7; 7 bases line up with TRBD2. This CDR3 is 16 amino acids long. Germline V lookup: CDR1 LGHNA, CDR2 YSLEER. The trim removed 0 bases at V and 2 bases at J, leaving 7 bases unmatched.